What follows is one T cell receptor beta chain and its context. It has no known antigen specificity. Base-call qualities are not available, and no considerably larger clone is one nucleotide away. V and J lose 1 base and 7 bases, and a span of 13 bases separates them. The germline V gene supplies CDR1 KGHSH and CDR2 LQKENI. The CDR3 runs 15 amino acids, cysteine and phenylalanine included. Kept here is only the CDR3 DNA, which spans 45 bases and is read in frame from base 1. The donors were healthy, HIV-negative adults who had no recently reported acute infections or vaccinations. Every donor was a Caucasian adult residing in Nashville, Tennessee, USA. CD4+ T cells were enriched by magnetic negative selection, after which naive cells were positively selected on CD45RA and the negative fraction was taken as the memory subset. Blood was collected by leukapheresis, and PBMCs were isolated by Ficoll-Histopaque density gradient centrifugation and then cryopreserved in liquid nitrogen vapor phase. Analytical flow cytometry was used to check the purity and quantity of every magnetically sorted T cell population. Genomic DNA was isolated from each sorted fraction and quantified by UV absorbance on a Nanodrop 2000c.

This sample is part of a study of shared clonotypes between healthy human individuals (dated by TCRdb to the early 2020s). About the study as a whole: Three men and a couple of women, aged 18 to 49 years, made up the cohort. To estimate repertoire size and how much clonotypes are shared between individuals, the study performed deep sequencing of blood TCR repertoires from a handful of healthy adults. For each donor, three plates each were used for CD4 naive and CD4 memory, two plates were used for CD8 naive, and one plate was used for CD8 memory. To increase sequencing depth and limit assay-specific biases, different laboratories used diverse techniques to prepare libraries and sequence TCR repertoires. Per donor, leukapheresis produced somewhere between about 0.8 and 9 billion PBMCs. Broad study findings and their caveats: Because the study included only a small number of donors, the genetic and exposure-history diversity represented was limited. Across four donors, around 5% of naive CD4, 3.5% of naive CD8, under 2.5% of memory CD4, and under 0.45% of memory CD8 clonotypes were shared. Incomplete sequencing was indicated by rarefaction of sorted-subset datasets, despite the large sequencing depth. Sampling was limited to blood, and TCR repertoires in tissue likely differ from TCR repertoires in blood. Naive subsets generally had larger estimated clonotype richness than memory subsets. Compared with non-shared clonotypes, the clonotypes found in all four sorted-subset donors had higher generation probabilities. Pairwise subsampling led to the expectation that sequencing depth would affect the degree of clonotype sharing among donors.

Using the deep immunoSEQ assay, TCR CDR3 regions were amplified from genomic DNA by multiplex PCR. Extracted genomic DNA from each cell subset was distributed evenly across all wells of several immunoSEQ 96-well plates, and each plate was treated as a replicate. For sorted subsets, roughly 200 ng of genomic DNA, equivalent to some 30,000 T cell genomes, went into each replicate PCR. The purified libraries were quantified using a Qubit 3.0 fluorometer, sized with a Bioanalyzer 2100, and then quantified again using the KAPA Library Quantification kit. Every immunoSEQ 96-well plate was sequenced on a dedicated single-read 150-cycle Illumina NextSeq 550 flow cell. In the paper's pipeline: The immunoSEQ output contained only junctional sequences without quality scores, so filtering could not match that applied to full-length reads. To assign V/J genes and CDR3, sequences were annotated using PyIR, a Python wrapper for IgBLAST v1.9, with IMGT germline references. Reads with weak V/J assignments (E-value above 1e-6), missing CDR3, stop codons, out-of-frame junctions, or ambiguous translated residues were removed. V3J clonotypes were defined as sequences sharing an identical inferred V gene, J gene, and CDR3 amino acid sequence. Percentage overlap between repertoires was computed as shared unique clonotypes divided by the size of the smaller repertoire. Three approaches were used to assess repertoire richness: RTK rarefaction, the Chao1 estimator, and Recon v2.1 estimates of unobserved clonotypes. For all TCRbeta clonotypes obtained by the gDNA method from a handful of donors, generation probabilities were computed with OLGA. TCRdb holds this immuneACCESS table with in-frame rearrangements only. Some clones are missing; in checked studies, unresolved V genes explain under half, and the rest has no known cause. That table is the source of V, J and clone size, and D and trimming were worked out from the DNA. Present in this sample are 900,000 to 1,200,000 clones, 75% to 80% of which were seen just once. The ten top clones hold roughly 0.65% of the sample.

Recombination linked TRBV18 to TRBJ2-2; matching of 6 bases hints at TRBD1 as the D gene. The sample comprised memory CD4+ T cells from PBMCs. The sample's cell subset or site label is to be understood as: CD45RA-negative fraction. The clonotype comes from a man aged 18 to 29 in good health. Some clones in this sample may be carry-over from other donors' samples. The nucleotide sequence is TGTGCCAGCTCACCACTTTCACAGGGAAGCGGGGAGCTGTTTTTT. Its translation reads: CASSPLSQGSGELFF.